This T cell receptor beta chain was identified during a study of blood T cell repertoires in COVID-19. About the research overall: Samples of COVID-19 (acute and convalescent) were obtained from the United States, Italy and Spain. The analysed material was cDNA or gDNA that came from T cells, B-cell-depleted T cells, or PBMCs.

Per the original data handling: Estimated nucleated cell counts came from reference gene primer amplification. Sequencing was performed with immunoSEQ multiplex PCR; in TCRdb, only in-frame clones are kept and a portion is missing. V, J and clone size derive from that table, while D and trimming were established from the DNA sequence. The table lists fewer than 250,000 clones, roughly 84% of them singletons. The CDR3 has 15 residues. Germline trimming cut 2 bases from V and 4 bases from J; bases unmatched to any gene: 7. From germline, CDR1 is SGHAT and CDR2 FQNNGV. Patients of the Seattle cohort, enrolled during active infection, were followed longitudinally.

The receptor was isolated from an elderly woman with COVID-19, enrolled during active disease. This sequence joins TRBV11-2 and TRBJ2-7, with 8 bases fitting TRBD2. The sample consisted of peripheral blood. The CDR3 is CASSLNGGGSYEQYF. In DNA, the CDR3 is TGTGCCAGCAGCTTAAACGGCGGGGGGTCATACGAGCAGTACTTC.